This T cell receptor (beta chain) was recovered during a study of blood T cell repertoires in COVID-19. With 3 bases removed from V and 0 bases from J, the gap between germline ends came to 8 bases. The germline V gene has CDR1 SGHAT and CDR2 FQNNGV. The CDR3 spans 15 residues. Allocation to cohorts depended on clinical history reported by the participants. TCRdb's copy holds only in-frame clones and misses some; the assay was immunoSEQ multiplex PCR. The repertoire includes some 110,000 clones, roughly 84% of them detected once, and 3.9% sits in the top ten. This sequence originates from a woman aged 25-40 years who had recovered from COVID-19. The rearrangement links TRBV11-2 to TRBJ1-4; D is uncertain. The sample taken for sequencing was PBMCs or T cells enriched from blood (not recorded which). The CDR3 loop reads CASSFGGATNEKLFF. The CDR3 DNA is TGTGCCAGCAGCTTTGGAGGAGCAACTAATGAAAAACTGTTTTTT.